The 13 T cell receptor beta chains below all came from one sample that was sequenced in a study of cytomegalovirus exposure and HLA in healthy donors. PCR was performed using 60 Vbeta and 13 Jbeta primers. Measured with immunoSEQ multiplex PCR; TCRdb has only the in-frame clones, and not every one. There are about 58,000 clones in the sample, with less than 2.5% held by the top ten. Sequencing was performed on PBMCs. Receptors originate from a woman younger than 30 in good health and CMV-seronegative.

The rearrangement uses TRBV5-8 and TRBJ1-4; no definite D call. With 5 bases removed from V and 7 bases from J, the gap between germline ends came to 15 bases. In germline, CDR1 is SGHTS, CDR2 YDEGEE. There are 14 residues in the CDR3. The CDR3, as DNA: TGTGCCAGCAGACCACTTCCCCTAACTGAAAAACTGTTTTTT. Its translation: CASRPLPLTEKLFF.

The rearrangement uses TRBV25-1 and TRBJ1-6; TRBD1 matches at 8 bases. The germline V gene has CDR1 MGHDK and CDR2 SYGVNS. The J segment lost 5 bases and the V segment lost 3 bases, leaving 6 bases of the junction unmatched. The CDR3 is 16 residues long. CDR3 sequence (DNA): TGTGCCAGCAGTGAGAGGCAGGGGGCCGATAATTCACCCCTCCACTTT. It specifies CASSERQGADNSPLHF. Filled out from reference TRBV25-1 and TRBJ1-6, the complete variable domain reads EADIYQTPRYLVIGTGKKITLECSQTMGHDKMYWYQQDPGMELHLIHYSYGVNSTEKGDLSSESTVSRIRTEHFPLTLESARPSHTSQYLCASSERQGADNSPLHFGNGTRLTVT.

The V and J genes are TRBV5-4 and TRBJ2-7, with TRBD1 matching 11 bases. The CDR3 totals 15 residues. CDR1 and CDR2 from the germline V gene are SGHNT and YYREEE (reference sequence). Losses at the gene ends were 2 bases for V and 4 bases for J; bases not matched to a gene: 5. This CDR3 is CASSLRTGGEYEQYF. CDR3 nucleotide sequence: TGTGCCAGCAGCTTAAGGACAGGGGGCGAGTACGAGCAGTACTTC.

The chain carries TRBV5-8 and TRBJ1-5, with no clear D. V lost 0 bases to trimming and J lost 5 bases, with 6 bases between them. Germline V gene lookup returns CDR1 SGHTS and CDR2 YDEGEE. The CDR3 has 13 amino acids. This chain's CDR3 is CASSLDSHQPQHF. CDR3 bases: TGTGCCAGCAGCTTGGACAGCCATCAGCCCCAGCATTTT.

V and J are TRBV6-5 and TRBJ1-2; a possible D gene is TRBD1 (5 bases). With 0 bases removed from V and 8 bases from J, the gap between germline ends came to 10 bases. The germline V gene has CDR1 MNHEY and CDR2 SVGAGI. The CDR3 runs to 13 residues. CDR3 sequence (DNA): TGTGCCAGCAGTTACTCGGGGAGGGGCGGCTACACCTTC. It encodes CASSYSGRGGYTF.

V usage is TRBV28 and J usage is TRBJ1-2; 8 nucleotides align to TRBD1. Germline trimming cut 6 bases from V and 5 bases from J; bases unmatched to any gene: 8. Germline V gene sequence: CDR1 MDHEN, CDR2 SYDVKM. The CDR3 is 14 residues long. The CDR3 region has the DNA TGTGCCAGCAGGCCGACAGGGGTGGGGTATGGCTACACCTTC. This gives the protein CASRPTGVGYGYTF.

This chain links TRBV6-6 with TRBJ2-7; no clear D. Germline CDR1 and CDR2: MNHNY and SVGAGI (reference sequence). V gave up 4 bases and J gave up 5 bases, with 18 bases separating them. This CDR3 has 15 residues. DNA of the CDR3: TGTGCCAGCAGTTTTACTGCGGAAGTTCCCCACGAGCAGTACTTC. Amino acids: CASSFTAEVPHEQYF.

The chain couples TRBV6-5 to TRBJ2-1; weak D call: TRBD1 (6 bases). The V end lost 6 bases, the J end lost 4 bases, and 13 bases lay between the germline ends. Germline loops: CDR1 MNHEY, CDR2 SVGAGI. The CDR3 runs to 14 residues. This chain's CDR3 is CASREEGGYNEQFF. The CDR3 bases are TGTGCCAGCAGAGAGGAAGGGGGATACAATGAGCAGTTCTTC.

The chain recombines TRBV14 with TRBJ2-1, with D perhaps matching TRBD2 (5 bases). CDR1 and CDR2 from the germline V gene are SGHDN and FVKESK. CDR3 length equals 16 residues. Trimming took off 0 bases at V and 3 bases at J, with 12 bases between the two ends. The CDR3 DNA reads as TGTGCCAGCAGCCAAGAAGGCCTAGCAGTCTACAATGAGCAGTTCTTC. This codes for CASSQEGLAVYNEQFF. The complete variable domain, with remaining parts taken from reference TRBV14 and TRBJ2-1, reads EAGVTQFPSHSVIEKGQTVTLRCDPISGHDNLYWYRRVMGKEIKFLLHFVKESKQDESGMPNNRFLAERTGGTYSTLKVQPAELEDSGVYFCASSQEGLAVYNEQFFGPGTRLTVL.

CDR3 nucleotides: TGTGCCAGCCAATATGACAGAGTACAAGAGACCCAGTACTTC. Protein product: CASQYDRVQETQYF. The chain has TRBV18 and TRBJ2-5, with D tentatively TRBD1 (5 bases). V lost 8 bases and J lost 2, with 15 bases in between. The CDR3 is 14 amino acids. CDR1 and CDR2 from the germline V gene are KGHSH and LQKENI.

J is TRBJ2-7 and V is TRBV7-9; maybe TRBD1 (6 bases). Trimming removed 1 base from V and 2 bases from J, with 12 bases in between. The germline V gene has CDR1 SEHNR and CDR2 FQNEAQ (reference sequence). This CDR3 is 15 amino acids long. The CDR3: CASSLGGGRAYEQYF. The CDR3 bases are TGTGCCAGCAGCTTAGGAGGGGGTCGCGCCTACGAGCAGTACTTC.

The CDR3 bases are TGTGCCAGCAGTTACCAGGGCTTGGACACTGAAGCTTTCTTT. Amino acids: CASSYQGLDTEAFF. The chain links TRBV6-5 to TRBJ1-1, with a possible D match to TRBD1 (5 bases). The V and J ends lost 2 bases and 3 bases respectively, with 10 bases between them. The germline CDR1 and CDR2 sequences are MNHEY and SVGAGI. This CDR3 has 14 residues.

The rearrangement links TRBV2 to TRBJ1-5; TRBD1 matches at 12 bases. Per germline, CDR1 SNHLY and CDR2 FYNNEI. The V and J ends lost 7 bases and 8 bases, in that order; junction bases with no gene match: 6. The CDR3 runs to 14 residues. CDR3 residues: CASMGTGGVEPQHF. DNA of the CDR3: TGTGCCAGCATGGGGACAGGGGGCGTTGAGCCCCAGCATTTT.